One sample yielded the 26 T cell receptor beta chains listed below, sequenced in a study of blood T cells in healthy people across ages. Primers used in a second PCR of roughly 7 to 12 cycles were a sample-barcoded 5' primer and a J-beta primer mix. Using its own MiXCR run on the 5' RACE reads, TCRdb lists one record per CDR3 protein. The data show some 900,000 distinct CDR3 sequences, 45% to 50% seen once. Sequences were obtained from blood. These receptors originate from a man aged 25-40 years in good health.

The CDR3 spells CASSTTTQGAMGEKLFF. The CDR3 coding sequence is TGTGCCAGCAGTACGACAACCCAGGGGGCCATGGGTGAAAAACTGTTTTTT. This chain connects TRBV28 to TRBJ1-4, with 8 bases lining up with TRBD1. The CDR3 runs 17 residues. The V gene end was trimmed by 5 bases and the J gene end by 7 bases; junction bases not matched to a gene: 15. CDR1 and CDR2 from the germline V gene are MDHEN and SYDVKM.

This clonotype was seen more than once but under ten times. The rearrangement uses TRBV12-3 or TRBV12-4 and TRBJ2-7; TRBD1 aligns across 9 bases. The length of the CDR3 is 14 residues. The V gene end was trimmed by 7 bases and the J gene end by 3 bases; junction bases not matched to a gene: 7. In DNA form, the CDR3 reads TGTGCCAGCACACGGGACAGGGAAAACTACGAGCAGTACTTC. Amino acids: CASTRDRENYEQYF.

On this clonotype: Compared with germline, one end of the junction differs, possibly owing to a read error. The V gene is TRBV7-9, the J gene TRBJ2-1, with D maybe TRBD1 (6 bases). CDR1 and CDR2 from the germline V gene are SEHNR and FQNEAQ (reference sequence). This CDR3 spans 11 amino acids. The CDR3 DNA reads as TGTTCCAGACAGGACAGCAATGAGCAGTTCTTC. The encoded protein is CSRQDSNEQFF. Supplemented by reference TRBV7-9 and TRBJ2-1, the full variable domain reads DTGVSQNPRHKITKRGQNVTFRCDPISEHNRLYWYRQTLGQGPEFLTYFQNEAQLEKSRLLSDRFSAERPKGSFSTLEIQRTEQGDSAMYLCSRQDSNEQFFGPGTRLTVL.

This clonotype was observed a single time. This chain joins TRBV27 and TRBJ2-7, with a possible D match to TRBD1 (6 bases). Germline CDR1 reads MNHEY; CDR2 reads SMNVEV (reference sequence). CDR3 length equals 14 residues. Trimming took 4 bases from V and 5 from J, leaving 15 bases between them. The chain's CDR3 is CASSSSQGLDEQYF. As DNA, the CDR3 is TGTGCCAGCAGTTCGTCACAGGGTCTCGACGAGCAGTACTTC.

The chain uses TRBV5-1 and TRBJ2-1; unclear D gene. In germline, CDR1 is SGHRS, CDR2 YFSETQ. The CDR3 covers 12 residues. The V end lost 0 bases, the J end lost 9 bases, and 7 bases lay between the germline ends. For the CDR3, the DNA is TGCGCCAGCAGCTTGGTCGCAAGTGAGCAGTTCTTC. This encodes CASSLVASEQFF.

The genes are TRBV24-1 and TRBJ2-7; possible D gene TRBD1, 6 bases. The CDR3 is 15 residues long. Germline V gives CDR1 KGHDR, CDR2 SFDVKD. With 4 bases removed from V and 0 bases from J, the gap between germline ends came to 12 bases. The CDR3 loop is CATSDTGSSSYEQYF. The CDR3 bases are TGTGCCACCAGTGACACAGGGTCTAGCTCCTACGAGCAGTACTTC.

The genes are TRBV7-2 and TRBJ2-2; D remains ambiguous. Germline V CDR1 and CDR2: SGHTA, FQGNSA. There are 14 residues in the CDR3. Trimming removed 1 base at V and 5 bases at J, with 8 bases between. CDR3: CASSLGPRTGELFF. The CDR3 DNA reads TGTGCCAGCAGCTTAGGGCCAAGAACCGGGGAGCTGTTTTTT.

This clonotype was counted many times. The rearrangement uses TRBV4-3 and TRBJ2-1; 8 bases match TRBD2. The trim removed 1 base at V and 9 bases at J, leaving 8 bases unmatched. Germline V CDR1 and CDR2: LGHNA, YSLEER. The CDR3 has 15 amino acids. The CDR3 DNA reads TGCGCCAGCAGCCAAGGGGCGCGGGGGGTATTTGAGCAGTTCTTC. Translating gives CASSQGARGVFEQFF.

This rearrangement joins TRBV11-1 to TRBJ2-5; D ambiguous. Germline V gene data show CDR1 as SGHAT and CDR2 as FQDESV (reference sequence). The CDR3 totals 14 residues. V was cut by 1 base and J by 5 bases, with 11 bases left in between. CDR3 nucleotide sequence: TGTGCCAGCAGCTTAGAACCGAGCCGGGAGACCCAGTACTTC. Translated, it gives CASSLEPSRETQYF.

CDR3: CASSPEGQANYGYTF. In DNA form, the CDR3 reads TGTGCCAGCAGCCCGGAAGGACAGGCTAACTATGGCTACACCTTC. The chain employs TRBV7-9 and TRBJ1-2, with TRBD1 identical over 7 bases. Germline V lookup: CDR1 SEHNR, CDR2 FQNEAQ (reference sequence). V was clipped by 5 bases and J by 0 bases; unmatched bases: 6. This CDR3 has 15 residues. Full variable domain (outside the CDR3, taken from reference TRBV7-9 and TRBJ1-2): DTGVSQNPRHKITKRGQNVTFRCDPISEHNRLYWYRQTLGQGPEFLTYFQNEAQLEKSRLLSDRFSAERPKGSFSTLEIQRTEQGDSAMYLCASSPEGQANYGYTFGSGTRLTVV.

V usage is TRBV9 and J usage is TRBJ2-2; no clear D. The CDR3 runs 15 residues. Trimming pared 2 bases from V and 1 base from J, leaving 9 bases between. Germline V gene data show CDR1 as SGDLS and CDR2 as YYNGEE. In nucleotides, the CDR3 is TGTGCCAGCAGCGTTAACACCTTGAACACCGGGGAGCTGTTTTTT. This encodes CASSVNTLNTGELFF.

The chain combines TRBV6-5 with TRBJ2-7, with 8 positions matching TRBD1. The CDR3 spans 15 residues. Per the germline V gene, CDR1 is MNHEY and CDR2 is SVGAGI. Trimming took 4 bases from V and 0 from J; bases not matched to a gene: 5. The chain's CDR3 is CASSWQGQVSYEQYF. The CDR3 nucleotides are TGTGCCAGCAGTTGGCAGGGACAGGTCTCCTACGAGCAGTACTTC.

This chain links TRBV12-3 or TRBV12-4 with TRBJ2-6; 10 bases are shared with TRBD1. The CDR3 length is 15 residues. Trimming removed 5 bases from V and 2 bases from J; junction bases left unmatched: 0. The CDR3 nucleotides are TGTGCCAGCAGTGGACAGGGGGCTGGGGCCAACGTCCTGACTTTC. Amino acids: CASSGQGAGANVLTF.

The V and J genes are TRBV5-1 and TRBJ2-2, with 10 bases identical to TRBD2. Germline CDR1 SGHRS, CDR2 YFSETQ. With 3 bases clipped from V and 3 bases from J, the junction kept 11 bases outside the gene matches. The CDR3 is 18 residues long. CDR3 DNA: TGCGCCAGCAGCTCCGGACTAGCGGTGGCGTGGGACACCGGGGAGCTGTTTTTT. Amino acids: CASSSGLAVAWDTGELFF.

This clonotype was counted ten times or more. The chain couples TRBV7-2 to TRBJ1-1; D gene uncertain. The CDR3 extends over 13 amino acids. CDR1 and CDR2 (germline): SGHTA, FQGNSA. Trimming removed 2 bases at V and 8 bases at J, with 12 bases between. The CDR3 sequence is CASSLRPLQEAFF. The CDR3 nucleotides read TGTGCCAGCAGCTTACGCCCTCTTCAGGAAGCTTTCTTT.

The gene calls are TRBV7-2 and TRBJ2-1; 8 nucleotides line up with TRBD1. The J call is doubtful: the DNA matches TRBJ2-7 better. CDR1 and CDR2 (germline): SGHTA, FQGNSA. This CDR3 spans 14 amino acids. Here the CDR3 reads CATTYGQGYNEQYF. For the CDR3, the DNA is TGTGCCACCACATACGGACAGGGATACAATGAGCAGTACTTC.

The chain has TRBV6-5 and TRBJ2-3, with D tentatively TRBD2 (6 bases). This CDR3 has 15 residues. V lost 0 bases and J lost 4, with 11 bases in between. Looked up from germline, CDR1 is MNHEY and CDR2 is SVGAGI. The CDR3 reads CASSYSRGIADTQYF. DNA for the CDR3: TGTGCCAGCAGTTACTCACGGGGGATTGCAGATACGCAGTATTTT.

In its sample, this clonotype was seen a few times. V is TRBV7-2 and J is TRBJ2-5; D unresolved. Trimming cost V 0 bases and J 4 bases, with 9 bases left between them. CDR3 length: 14 residues. Per germline, CDR1 SGHTA and CDR2 FQGNSA. The CDR3 sequence is CASSLAEQRETQYF. The CDR3 DNA is TGTGCCAGCAGCTTAGCTGAGCAGAGAGAGACCCAGTACTTC.

This clonotype occurred a few times. The chain has TRBV3-1 and TRBJ2-3; possible D gene TRBD1, 5 bases. Germline CDR1 is LGHDT and CDR2 is YNNKEL (reference sequence). V lost 6 bases and J 0 bases, leaving 7 bases between the germline ends. The CDR3 covers 13 residues. CDR3 residues: CASRRQSTDTQYF. CDR3 bases: TGTGCCAGCAGGCGACAGAGCACAGATACGCAGTATTTT.

This chain joins TRBV28 and TRBJ2-7; maybe TRBD1 (6 bases). Germline V lookup: CDR1 MDHEN, CDR2 SYDVKM. Trimming removed 4 bases from V and 6 bases from J, with 10 bases in between. This CDR3 region has 12 residues. The CDR3 DNA sequence: TGTGCCAGCAGTTACAGGGAATTCGAGCAGTACTTC. Translation: CASSYREFEQYF.

V is TRBV5-1 and J is TRBJ2-7; D assignment may be TRBD1 or TRBD2 (5 bases each). Germline values: CDR1 SGHRS, CDR2 YFSETQ. This CDR3 contains 15 residues. Between the trimmed V and J ends, which lost 0 bases and 3 bases, there was a span of 13 bases. CDR3 nucleotide sequence: TGCGCCAGCAGCTTGGAGGGTGGGACCCTCTACGAGCAGTACTTC. Its translation is CASSLEGGTLYEQYF.

This clonotype was seen only a few times. This chain links TRBV9 with TRBJ1-1; possibly TRBD1 for D (5 bases). The CDR3 extends over 14 amino acids. Trimming took 2 bases from V and 0 from J, leaving 8 bases between them. Looked up from germline, CDR1 is SGDLS and CDR2 is YYNGEE. CDR3 DNA: TGTGCCAGCAGCGTGACAGATTTGAACACTGAAGCTTTCTTT. It translates to CASSVTDLNTEAFF. The whole variable domain, remainder taken from reference TRBV9 and TRBJ1-1, is DSGVTQTPKHLITATGQRVTLRCSPRSGDLSVYWYQQSLDQGLQFLIQYYNGEERAKGNILERFSAQQFPDLHSELNLSSLELGDSALYFCASSVTDLNTEAFFGQGTRLTVV.

The CDR3 spells CASMFVDTSTGELFF. The CDR3 DNA reads TGTGCCAGTATGTTTGTGGACACCTCCACCGGGGAGCTGTTTTTT. The chain combines TRBV4-2 with TRBJ2-2, with D possibly matching TRBD1 (5 bases). CDR1 LGHNA and CDR2 YNFKEQ come from the germline V gene. The CDR3 is made up of 15 amino acids. V lost 9 bases, J lost 4 bases, and 18 bases lay in between.

The chain employs TRBV10-3 and TRBJ2-2, with 7 positions matching TRBD2. CDR3 size: 15 residues. V was clipped by 7 bases and J by 0 bases; unmatched bases: 5. Germline lookup yields CDR1 ENHRY and CDR2 SYGVKD. CDR3 loop: CAIKTSNSNTGELFF. For the CDR3, the DNA is TGTGCCATCAAGACTAGCAACTCGAACACCGGGGAGCTGTTTTTT.

With regard to this clonotype: A much bigger clone sits one base away, suggesting this may be a read error. This chain joins TRBV10-2 and TRBJ2-1; 11 bases align to TRBD2. J was trimmed by 10 bases and V by 2 bases; bases with no gene match: 7. The germline CDR1 and CDR2 sequences are WSHSY and SAAADI. The CDR3 extends over 15 amino acids. CDR3 sequence reads: CASSEELAGAQEQFF. The CDR3 coding sequence is TGCGCCAGCAGTGAGGAACTAGCGGGGGCCCAGGAGCAGTTCTTC.

This clonotype has a handful of counts. CDR3: CASSLVAADTQYF. For the CDR3, the DNA is TGTGCCAGCAGTTTAGTAGCTGCGGATACGCAGTATTTT. The chain carries TRBV12-3 or TRBV12-4 and TRBJ2-3; D not certain. The CDR3 is made up of 13 amino acids. The germline V and J ends were trimmed by 1 base and 6 bases, with 8 bases remaining between them.